Each of the 26 T cell receptor beta chains below was sequenced from the same sample in a study of T-cell memory formation after mild COVID-19. TCRdb passed the 5' RACE reads through MiXCR, listing each CDR3 protein once. This sample has 250,000 to 300,000 distinct CDR3 sequences; roughly 17% occur once, and the top ten carry 22%. The sample consisted of PBMCs or a T cell subset sorted from them (not recorded which). The receptors come from a man aged 18 to 29 who had mild COVID-19 (a few samples of this study predate the infection). Cell type and time point are not known.

This chain uses TRBV4-1 with TRBJ2-5; tentatively, D is TRBD1 or TRBD2 (5 bases each). The CDR3 covers 15 residues. V was cut by 5 bases and J by 1 base, with 14 bases left in between. The germline gives CDR1 MGHRA, CDR2 YSYEKL. The CDR3 DNA reads TGCGCCAGCAGCGTGGGGGTCAGCGGCCAAGAGACCCAGTACTTC. This codes for CASSVGVSGQETQYF.

Many counts were recorded for this clonotype. The chain is built from TRBV7-2 and TRBJ2-5, with 11 bases lining up with TRBD2. The germline V gene has CDR1 SGHTA and CDR2 FQGNSA. V dropped 5 bases and J dropped 5; count of bases not matched to a gene: 7. The CDR3 is 15 amino acids. Here the CDR3 DNA reads TGTGCCAGCAGCATGCCGACTAGCGGGGCTGAGACCCAGTACTTC. Its protein product is CASSMPTSGAETQYF.

The sample holds a few counts of this clonotype. V usage is TRBV4-3 and J usage is TRBJ1-1, with D unclear. Germline CDR1 and CDR2: LGHNA and YSLEER. CDR3 size: 15 residues. V lost 4 bases to trimming and J lost 4 bases, with 16 bases between them. The CDR3 DNA sequence: TGCGCCAGCAGCCCTCTGGTCCGTCAGGCCACTGAAGCTTTCTTT. Amino acids: CASSPLVRQATEAFF.

This clonotype appeared once. The rearrangement joins TRBV14 to TRBJ1-1, with D unresolved. Germline V gene data show CDR1 as SGHDN and CDR2 as FVKESK. The CDR3 extends over 14 amino acids. Trimming left V 4 bases short and J 4 bases short, with 13 bases between. CDR3 nucleotide sequence: TGTGCCAGCAGCCCCTTGGGGTCAGGCACTGAAGCTTTCTTT. Amino acid sequence: CASSPLGSGTEAFF.

This clonotype was seen a few times. This chain joins TRBV6-5 and TRBJ1-2, with D unclear. This CDR3 spans 15 amino acids. Trimming shortened V by 0 bases and J by 1 base, and 9 bases separated the two germline ends. The germline gives CDR1 MNHEY, CDR2 SVGAGI. Here the CDR3 DNA reads TGTGCCAGCAGTTACTCCCGCGGAGATAACTATGGCTACACCTTC. Its protein product is CASSYSRGDNYGYTF.

In this sample, this clonotype turned up many times. The gene calls are TRBV24-1 and TRBJ2-3; D is undetermined. Germline CDR1 KGHDR, CDR2 SFDVKD. Trimming cost V 4 bases and J 3 bases, with 7 bases left between them. The CDR3 is made up of 13 amino acids. CDR3 residues: CATSEAQTDTQYF. CDR3 nucleotides: TGTGCCACCAGTGAGGCCCAGACAGATACGCAGTATTTT.

The V gene is TRBV3-1, the J gene TRBJ2-5, with 8 bases aligning to TRBD2. The V gene's germline CDR1 is LGHDT and CDR2 YNNKEL (reference sequence). This CDR3 is built from 13 residues. The V gene end was trimmed by 4 bases and the J gene end by 7 bases; junction bases not matched to a gene: 5. The CDR3 DNA reads TGTGCCAGCAGCCCCGGGGGGGCGGGGACCCAGTACTTC. Translating it yields CASSPGGAGTQYF.

This clonotype was detected a few times. This rearrangement joins TRBV11-2 to TRBJ2-7, with D perhaps matching TRBD2 (7 bases). Germline V CDR1 and CDR2: SGHAT, FQNNGV. This CDR3 contains 14 residues. Trimming removed 3 bases at V and 4 bases at J, with 13 bases between. The CDR3 coding sequence is TGTGCCAGCAGCTTCGGGGGGCGCGTTTACGAGCAGTACTTC. It yields the protein CASSFGGRVYEQYF.

This clonotype was detected only a few times. This sequence joins TRBV30 and TRBJ2-7, with no clear D. The CDR3 sequence is 12 residues long. Germline V gene sequence: CDR1 GTSNPN, CDR2 SVGIG (reference sequence). The V end lost 2 bases, the J end lost 0 bases, and 5 bases lay between the germline ends. This chain's CDR3 is CAWSSSSYEQYF. The CDR3 nucleotides are TGTGCCTGGAGTTCCTCCTCCTACGAGCAGTACTTC.

The rearrangement links TRBV6-5 to TRBJ1-1; a weak D match, TRBD1 (5 bases). Per germline, CDR1 MNHEY and CDR2 SVGAGI. The germline V and J ends were trimmed by 8 bases and 9 bases, with 22 bases remaining between them. The CDR3 length is 14 residues. CDR3 bases: TGTGCCAGCGGTATCACAGCGGGGGTGGCGAAAGCTTTCTTT. It translates to CASGITAGVAKAFF.

This sequence joins TRBV6-5 and TRBJ2-1, with TRBD2 identical over 8 bases. After removal of 0 bases from V and 9 bases from J, the junction contained 7 bases not matched to a gene. There are 15 residues in the CDR3. Per the germline V gene, CDR1 is MNHEY and CDR2 is SVGAGI. CDR3 sequence reads: CASSYSNSGAAEQFF. In DNA form, the CDR3 reads TGTGCCAGCAGTTACTCGAATAGCGGGGCTGCTGAGCAGTTCTTC.

This clonotype was seen a few times. This rearrangement joins TRBV20-1 to TRBJ2-7; 9 nucleotides match TRBD2. V lost 4 bases to trimming and J lost 4 bases; unmatched junction nucleotides: 5. The length of the CDR3 is 13 residues. The germline V gene encodes CDR1 DFQATT and CDR2 SNEGSKA (reference sequence). CDR3 sequence: CSAISGLAYEQYF. The CDR3 DNA sequence: TGCAGTGCTATATCGGGACTAGCTTACGAGCAGTACTTC.

V is TRBV12-3 or TRBV12-4 and J is TRBJ1-5; 7 bases match TRBD1. V was pared by 6 bases and J by 2 bases, with 7 bases of the junction left unmatched. The CDR3 totals 15 residues. CDR3 sequence reads: CASSRQGGGNQPQHF. CDR3 coding DNA: TGTGCCAGCAGCCGACAGGGTGGGGGCAATCAGCCCCAGCATTTT.

There are a few counts of this clonotype. The genes are TRBV19 and TRBJ2-5; maybe TRBD1 (7 bases). The V and J ends lost 3 bases and 3 bases respectively, with 14 bases between them. The CDR3 runs 15 residues. The germline CDR1 and CDR2 sequences are LNHDA and SQIVND (reference sequence). The CDR3 protein is CASSIIGGTEETQYF. The CDR3 region has the DNA TGTGCCAGTAGTATTATTGGAGGGACAGAAGAGACCCAGTACTTC. The full variable domain, completed using reference TRBV19 and TRBJ2-5, is DGGITQSPKYLFRKEGQNVTLSCEQNLNHDAMYWYRQDPGQGLRLIYYSQIVNDFQKGDIAEGYSVSREKKESFPLTVTSAQKNPTAFYLCASSIIGGTEETQYFGPGTRLLVL.

The V call is TRBV5-5, the J call TRBJ1-2, with 7 bases lining up with TRBD1. CDR1 is SGHKS and CDR2 is YYEKEE in the germline V gene (reference sequence). With 4 bases clipped from V and 6 bases from J, the junction kept 3 bases outside the gene matches. The CDR3 length is 12 residues. The CDR3 is CASSQTGNGYTF. DNA of the CDR3: TGTGCCAGCAGCCAGACAGGGAATGGCTACACCTTC.

This clonotype appeared a few times. The genes are TRBV20-1 and TRBJ2-5, with TRBD2 matching 8 bases. The V segment lost 5 bases and the J segment 5 bases; nucleotides outside the gene matches: 10. The germline V gene encodes CDR1 DFQATT and CDR2 SNEGSKA (reference sequence). The CDR3 runs 14 residues. CDR3 loop: CSARYGGALETQYF. The CDR3 DNA reads TGCAGTGCTCGTTACGGGGGGGCCTTGGAGACCCAGTACTTC.

The V call is TRBV2, the J call TRBJ2-7; 9 positions match TRBD1. This CDR3 has 12 residues. Germline values: CDR1 SNHLY, CDR2 FYNNEI. V lost 11 bases to trimming and J lost 0 bases; unmatched junction nucleotides: 2. CDR3 residues: CALQGASYEQYV. The CDR3 bases are TGTGCCCTACAGGGGGCCTCCTACGAGCAGTACGTC.

The chain couples TRBV5-1 to TRBJ1-1; perhaps TRBD1 as D (5 bases). Trimming removed 3 bases at V and 5 bases at J, with 17 bases between. The germline V gene encodes CDR1 SGHRS and CDR2 YFSETQ. The CDR3 sequence is 15 residues long. For the CDR3, the DNA is TGCGCCAGCAGCTCCTTCGGTCGAGGGGAGACTGAAGCTTTCTTT. This sequence encodes CASSSFGRGETEAFF.

In its sample, this clonotype was seen a few times. This rearrangement joins TRBV4-2 to TRBJ2-4, with D perhaps matching TRBD2 (5 bases). There are 16 residues in the CDR3. Trimming removed 1 base at V and 0 bases at J, with 10 bases between. Per the germline V gene, CDR1 is LGHNA and CDR2 is YNFKEQ. The CDR3 sequence: CASSQGLGLAKNIQYF. The CDR3 coding sequence is TGTGCCAGCAGCCAAGGGCTAGGACTAGCCAAAAACATTCAGTACTTC.

The V and J genes are TRBV12-5 and TRBJ2-3; 16 nucleotides agree with TRBD2. The CDR3 length is 17 residues. The V and J ends lost 6 bases and 4 bases, in that order; junction bases with no gene match: 7. Germline CDR1 is LGHNT and CDR2 is FRNRAP. The CDR3 DNA reads TGTGCTAGTGGACCGGGGACTAGCGGGGGGGCAGCAGATACGCAGTATTTT. Translated, it gives CASGPGTSGGAADTQYF.

The chain joins TRBV12-3 or TRBV12-4 to TRBJ1-2; D remains unclear. The V end was cut by 1 base, the J end by 10 bases, with 13 bases between. The CDR3 spans 13 residues. The CDR3: CASSLGEARAYTF. For the CDR3, the DNA is TGTGCCAGCAGTTTAGGAGAGGCCAGAGCCTACACCTTC.

The table lists this clonotype with a few counts. The chain has TRBV20-1 and TRBJ1-1, with D possibly TRBD1 on 6 matching bases. Trimming cost V 6 bases and J 1 base, with 21 bases left between them. The length of the CDR3 is 16 residues. The germline V gene has CDR1 DFQATT and CDR2 SNEGSKA (reference sequence). This CDR3 reads CSATSEGDTWNTEAFF. Here the CDR3 DNA reads TGCAGTGCAACTTCGGAGGGGGACACTTGGAACACTGAAGCTTTCTTT.

This clonotype was observed at least ten times. The chain has TRBV20-1 and TRBJ1-6; TRBD1 is a possible D gene (6 bases). The ends were cut back, 5 bases at V and 6 bases at J, with 14 bases in the middle. Germline values: CDR1 DFQATT, CDR2 SNEGSKA (reference sequence). The CDR3 extends over 14 amino acids. CDR3 residues: CSALAGASNSPLHF. DNA for the CDR3: TGCAGTGCTCTGGCAGGGGCCAGTAATTCACCCCTCCACTTT.

The V and J genes are TRBV18 and TRBJ2-3, with D possibly called TRBD1 or TRBD2 (6 bases each). CDR3 length equals 14 residues. Between the trimmed V and J ends, which lost 8 bases and 3 bases, there was a span of 15 bases. Germline V lookup: CDR1 KGHSH, CDR2 LQKENI. The CDR3 coding sequence is TGTGCCAGCCACCTGGAGGGGGGTACAGATACGCAGTATTTT. Translated, it gives CASHLEGGTDTQYF. The full variable domain, rest sourced from reference TRBV18 and TRBJ2-3, is NAGVMQNPRHLVRRRGQEARLRCSPMKGHSHVYWYRQLPEEGLKFMVYLQKENIIDESGMPKERFSAEFPKEGPSILRIQQVVRGDSAAYFCASHLEGGTDTQYFGPGTRLTVL.

This clonotype was detected only a few times. The genes are TRBV12-3 or TRBV12-4 and TRBJ1-3; perhaps TRBD1 as D (5 bases). V was trimmed by 5 bases and J by 2 bases, leaving 10 bases between them. The CDR3 loop spans 14 amino acids. This CDR3 is CASSPGRPGNTIYF. CDR3 nucleotide sequence: TGTGCCAGCAGTCCGGGACGCCCTGGAAACACCATATATTTT.

The V and J genes are TRBV7-9 and TRBJ2-5; 7 bases fit TRBD2. V shed 6 bases, J shed 1 base, and the junction held 8 bases outside the gene matches. Germline V gives CDR1 SEHNR, CDR2 FQNEAQ (reference sequence). CDR3 length: 15 amino acids. For the CDR3, the DNA is TGTGCCAGCAGTAAGCGGGGAGCCTTCCAAGAGACCCAGTACTTC. Amino acids: CASSKRGAFQETQYF. The full variable domain, in which reference TRBV7-9 and TRBJ2-5 provide the parts outside the CDR3, is DTGVSQNPRHKITKRGQNVTFRCDPISEHNRLYWYRQTLGQGPEFLTYFQNEAQLEKSRLLSDRFSAERPKGSFSTLEIQRTEQGDSAMYLCASSKRGAFQETQYFGPGTRLLVL.